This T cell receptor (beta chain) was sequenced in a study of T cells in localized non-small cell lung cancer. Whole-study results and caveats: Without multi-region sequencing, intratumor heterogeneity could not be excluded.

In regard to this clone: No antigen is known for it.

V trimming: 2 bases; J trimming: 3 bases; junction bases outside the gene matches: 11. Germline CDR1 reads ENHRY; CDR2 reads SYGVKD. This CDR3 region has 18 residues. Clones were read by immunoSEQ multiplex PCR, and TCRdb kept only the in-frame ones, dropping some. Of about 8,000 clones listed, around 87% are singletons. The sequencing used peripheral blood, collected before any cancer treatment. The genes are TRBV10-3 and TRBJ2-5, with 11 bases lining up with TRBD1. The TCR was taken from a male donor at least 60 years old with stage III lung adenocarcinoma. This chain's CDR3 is CAISEGTGGLWGKETQYF. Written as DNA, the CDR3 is TGTGCCATCAGTGAGGGGACAGGGGGGCTTTGGGGGAAAGAGACCCAGTACTTC.